The sequence of this TCR beta chain was determined in a study of T cells in Graves' hyperthyroidism and ophthalmopathy. Whole-study findings and limits: Ophthalmopathy, as predicted by the model, came a median 6.5 months after the prediction.

Uncontrolled infection, other autoimmune disease, pregnancy or lactation led to exclusion. The V gene end was trimmed by 4 bases and the J gene end by 3 bases; junction bases not matched to a gene: 7. The germline V gene has CDR1 MNHEY and CDR2 SVGEGT. The CDR3 sequence is 16 residues long. Amplification targeted TCR beta CDR3 regions from RNA transcripts. TCR CDR3 underwent first-round RT-PCR with the HTBI primer set. MiXCR, applied by TCRdb to the multiplex PCR reads, yields one record per CDR3 protein. The sample includes about 480,000 distinct CDR3 sequences, about an eighth of them seen just once. There are a few counts of this clonotype. Its antigen is unknown.

Input material: blood. The TCR sequence derives from a woman aged 18-29 years with Graves' hyperthyroidism. V and J are TRBV6-2 or TRBV6-3 and TRBJ1-3, with 9 bases that match TRBD1. The CDR3 loop reads CASSLETGGLGNTIYF. CDR3 sequence (DNA): TGTGCCAGCAGTTTGGAAACAGGGGGCCTTGGAAACACCATATATTTT.